These 9 T cell receptor beta chains originate from one sample sequenced in a study of blood T cell repertoires in COVID-19. Sequencing was performed with immunoSEQ multiplex PCR; in TCRdb, only in-frame clones are kept and a portion is missing. The sample yields roughly 250,000 clones, about three quarters seen once. The sequenced material came from peripheral blood. These TCRs come from a woman older than 75 with acute or convalescent COVID-19.

V gene TRBV9 combines with J gene TRBJ2-1; D remains ambiguous. This CDR3 spans 13 amino acids. Germline CDR1 SGDLS, CDR2 YYNGEE. Trimming shortened V by 3 bases and J by 8 bases, and 12 bases separated the two germline ends. The CDR3 region is CASSGRALYEQFF. CDR3 in DNA: TGTGCCAGCAGCGGAAGAGCTCTCTATGAGCAGTTCTTC.

The rearrangement links TRBV9 to TRBJ1-3; 7 positions match TRBD1. CDR1 is SGDLS, CDR2 YYNGEE, per germline. CDR3 size: 16 residues. The V and J ends lost 4 bases and 2 bases, in that order; junction bases with no gene match: 9. DNA for the CDR3: TGTGCCAGCAGCATGGGGACAGTTACTCCTGGAAACACCATATATTTT. As protein: CASSMGTVTPGNTIYF.

The chain links TRBV27 to TRBJ2-7, with D perhaps TRBD2 (7 bases). CDR3 size: 17 residues. Germline CDR1 reads MNHEY; CDR2 reads SMNVEV (reference sequence). Trimming shortened V by 5 bases and J by 0 bases, and 20 bases separated the two germline ends. CDR3 sequence reads: CASSRARGTTYSYEQYF. CDR3 bases: TGTGCCAGCAGTCGCGCGCGGGGGACAACCTACTCCTACGAGCAGTACTTC.

This clone was seen only once. The rearrangement uses TRBV14 and TRBJ1-1, with TRBD1 matching over 11 bases. After removal of 3 bases from V and 3 bases from J, the junction contained 12 bases not matched to a gene. The CDR3 length is 18 residues. Per the germline V gene, CDR1 is SGHDN and CDR2 is FVKESK. CDR3 amino acids: CASSHRTGGRGQYTEAFF. DNA of the CDR3: TGTGCCAGCAGCCATAGGACAGGGGGCCGGGGTCAGTACACTGAAGCTTTCTTT.

The rearrangement joins TRBV6-5 to TRBJ2-3; D might be TRBD1 (6 bases). V was pared by 2 bases and J by 0 bases, with 9 bases between. Germline CDR1 and CDR2: MNHEY and SVGAGI. The length of the CDR3 is 15 residues. The CDR3 sequence is CASSYRGFSTDTQYF. The CDR3 bases are TGTGCCAGCAGTTACAGGGGGTTTAGCACAGATACGCAGTATTTT.

The J gene is TRBJ1-5, the V gene TRBV7-9, with D possibly matching TRBD1 (6 bases). V was trimmed by 5 bases and J by 0 bases, leaving 11 bases between them. This CDR3 is 15 amino acids long. The V gene's germline CDR1 is SEHNR and CDR2 FQNEAQ (reference sequence). This chain's CDR3 is CASSQGGDSNQPQHF. The DNA for the CDR3 is TGTGCCAGCAGCCAAGGGGGAGATAGCAATCAGCCCCAGCATTTT.

V and J are TRBV30 and TRBJ1-2; D not resolved. Germline CDR1 and CDR2: GTSNPN and SVGIG (reference sequence). Trimming shortened V by 2 bases and J by 5 bases, and 6 bases separated the two germline ends. This CDR3 has 11 residues. Here the CDR3 reads CAWSTNYGYTF. The CDR3 DNA sequence: TGTGCCTGGAGTACAAATTATGGCTACACCTTC.

The chain links TRBV7-2 to TRBJ2-7; TRBD2 aligns across 10 bases. V lost 4 bases to trimming and J lost 2 bases; unmatched junction nucleotides: 5. CDR1 SGHTA and CDR2 FQGNSA come from the germline V gene. There are 15 residues in the CDR3. The CDR3 loop is CASSSRLAGTYEQYF. The CDR3 coding sequence is TGTGCCAGCAGCTCCAGACTAGCGGGCACCTACGAGCAGTACTTC.

This clone was counted a few times. This rearrangement joins TRBV3-1 (or the pseudogene TRBV3-2) to TRBJ1-3, with 7 positions matching TRBD1. J lost 2 bases, V lost 5 bases, and 3 bases had no gene match. The CDR3 sequence is 14 residues long. The germline gives CDR1 LGHDT, CDR2 YNNKEL (reference sequence). For the CDR3, the DNA is TGTGCCAGCAGCTTGGGACAGACTGGAAACACCATATATTTT. This translates into CASSLGQTGNTIYF.